This T cell receptor (beta chain) was recovered during a study of shared clonotypes between healthy human individuals. The J segment lost 4 bases and the V segment lost 1 base, leaving 5 bases of the junction unmatched. The CDR3 contains 15 residues. Per germline, CDR1 SEHNR and CDR2 FQNEAQ (reference sequence). Sequenced by immunoSEQ multiplex PCR; TCRdb stores in-frame clones only, minus some. The data show more than 2,000,000 clones, with more than 80% seen just once and around 0.14% held by the top ten. Sequenced material: naive CD4+ T cells sorted from blood. The sample's subset: CD45RA+ positively selected. This chain links TRBV7-9 with TRBJ2-3; 7 bases match TRBD2. The sequence was collected from a man aged 18 to 30 in good health. CDR3 loop: CASSLGAAGADTQYF. The DNA of the CDR3 is TGTGCCAGCAGCTTAGGGGCTGCGGGGGCAGATACGCAGTATTTT.